The present entry profiles one T cell receptor (beta chain) with its context. The count of this clone is one. Which antigen it targets is not known. No much larger clone exists at a distance of one base, and base qualities are not known. This sample is part of a study of shared clonotypes between healthy human individuals (TCRdb year 2020). Concerning the study at large: The cohort comprised two women and a few men aged 18 to 49 years. To estimate repertoire size and how much clonotypes are shared between individuals, the study performed deep sequencing of blood TCR repertoires from a handful of healthy adults. For each donor, CD4 naive and CD4 memory were each run on three plates, CD8 naive on two plates, and CD8 memory on one plate. To increase sequencing depth and limit assay-specific biases, TCR repertoire library preparation and sequencing were carried out by different laboratories using diverse techniques. Per donor, leukapheresis produced somewhere between about 0.94 and 10 billion PBMCs.

Beyond this particular receptor, the publication reports: Incomplete sequencing was indicated by rarefaction of sorted-subset datasets, despite the large sequencing depth. Sharing across a handful of donors was observed for approximately 5% of naive CD4, 3.5% of naive CD8, 2% to 2.5% of memory CD4, and about 0.39% of memory CD8 clonotypes. The genetic and exposure-history diversity represented was limited by the small number of donors. Clonotypes shared by all four sorted-subset donors showed higher generation probabilities than non-shared clonotypes. Pairwise subsampling indicated that sequencing depth was expected to affect the degree of clonotype sharing among donors. Sampling was restricted to blood, and TCR repertoires in tissues likely differ from the TCR repertoires found in blood. Naive subsets generally had larger estimated clonotype richness than memory subsets.

V is shortened by 5 bases, J by 2 bases, and the region joining them spans 9 bases. The CDR3 covers 13 residues, taking in both the cysteine and the phenylalanine. The retained sequence is limited to the CDR3, 39 bases, with the frame set at the first base. The CDR1 and CDR2 encoded by the germline V gene are SNHLY and FYNNEI. Using the deep immunoSEQ assay, TCR CDR3 regions were amplified from genomic DNA by multiplex PCR. Genomic DNA extracted from each cell subset was distributed evenly over all wells of several immunoSEQ 96-well plates, and each plate served as one replicate. Each replicate PCR for sorted subsets received approximately 220 ng genomic DNA, equal to about 30,000 T cell genomes. Purified libraries were quantified with a Qubit 3.0 fluorometer, sized on a Bioanalyzer 2100, and re-quantified with the KAPA Library Quantification kit. A separate single-read 150-cycle Illumina NextSeq 550 flow cell was used to sequence each immunoSEQ 96-well plate. Concerning the study's data processing: The immunoSEQ output contained only junctional sequences without quality scores, so filtering could not match that applied to full-length reads. Sequences were annotated with PyIR, a Python wrapper for IgBLAST v1.9, and V/J genes and CDR3 were assigned using IMGT germline references. Any read was removed if the V/J assignment was weak (E-value above 1e-6), the CDR3 was missing, or the read contained stop codons, out-of-frame junctions, or ambiguous translated residues. A V3J clonotype was defined by an identical inferred V gene, J gene, and CDR3 amino acid sequence. To compute the percentage overlap between repertoires, the number of shared unique clonotypes was divided by the size of the smaller repertoire. Repertoire richness was assessed with RTK rarefaction, the Chao1 estimator, and Recon v2.1 estimates of unobserved clonotypes. For all TCRbeta clonotypes obtained by the gDNA method from four donors, generation probabilities were computed with OLGA. TCRdb retrieved this table from immuneACCESS and kept in-frame rearrangements only. Not all clones are present; in checked studies, unresolved V genes account for under half, and no reason is known for the remainder. Clone size and V and J calls were adopted from that table, with D and trimming inferred from the DNA. Present in this sample are just under 350,000 clones, around 70% of which were seen just once. About 9.4% of the sample lies in the top ten.

Healthy HIV-negative adults with no recently reported acute infections or vaccinations were included as donors. Every donor was a Caucasian adult residing in Nashville, Tennessee, USA. CD4+ T cells were enriched by magnetic negative selection; naive cells were then positively selected on CD45RA, and the negative fraction formed the memory subset. Blood was collected by leukapheresis, and PBMCs were isolated by Ficoll-Histopaque density gradient centrifugation and then cryopreserved in liquid nitrogen vapor phase. Analytical flow cytometry was used to check the purity and quantity of each magnetically sorted T cell population. Each sorted fraction had its genomic DNA isolated and then quantified by UV absorbance on a Nanodrop 2000c.

This TCR derives from a man aged 30 to 45 in good health. Specimen: memory CD4+ T cells sorted from blood. The cell subset or site label for this specimen denotes: CD45RA-negative fraction. The receptor chain draws on TRBV2 and TRBJ2-5; the D gene is perhaps TRBD2, on 6 matching bases. The DNA sequence is as follows: TGTGCCAGCAGTCCTAGCGCGCAAGAGACCCAGTACTTC. It codes for CASSPSAQETQYF.